This T cell receptor beta chain was sequenced during a study of T cells in Graves' hyperthyroidism and ophthalmopathy. Study results and limitations: A median around 6.4 months before onset, the model predicted ophthalmopathy.

This clonotype has a count of ten or more. Its matching antigen is unknown. The V gene's germline CDR1 is ENHRY and CDR2 SYGVKD. Deletions cut 2 bases from V and 4 bases from J, with 8 bases between. The CDR3 length is 13 residues. Authors of the study amplified TCR beta CDR3 regions from RNA transcripts. In the first-round RT-PCR of the TCR CDR3, the HTBI primer set was used. TCRdb fed the multiplex PCR reads into MiXCR, producing one record per CDR3 protein. Of about 660,000 distinct CDR3 sequences detected, 45% appear once; the ten largest clones hold roughly 7.2%. The chain links TRBV10-3 to TRBJ1-2; D is undetermined. The sequencing input was peripheral blood or thyroid tissue (not recorded which). This receptor was identified in an adult man with Graves' disease, either hyperthyroidism or ophthalmopathy (not recorded which). CDR3 protein: CAISEAGGYGYTF. The CDR3, as DNA: TGTGCCATCAGTGAGGCTGGCGGCTATGGCTACACCTTC.